This record looks at one T cell receptor (beta chain) sequence and its context. Its recognized antigen is unknown. Nothing much larger sits one base from this clone, and base qualities are not available. In Seattle, one collaborating source enrolled patients while the infection was active and tracked those patients longitudinally over the course of disease. The collaborating institutions used their own protocols to collect whole blood in K2EDTA tubes. Collaborator samples were shipped for TCRbeta analysis as frozen whole blood, isolated PBMCs, or DNA extracted from either sample type. The entry originates in a study of blood T cell repertoires in COVID-19 (dated by TCRdb to 2018 to 2021). Looking at the study overall: The collaborator samples originated in the United States, Italy and Spain and spanned the acute and convalescent phases of COVID-19. HLA class I and class II types, where available, came from metadata supplied by the sample provider rather than from assay-based typing. The prospective study material was composed of cDNA or gDNA derived from T cells, B-cell-depleted T cells, or PBMCs. The repertoires were made available in a free public database intended to serve as a resource for research on the immune response to SARS-CoV-2. Subjects who had been exposed to COVID-19, were actively infected with it, or had recovered from it provided the deeply sampled blood TCRbeta repertoires that made up the dataset. The samples were drawn from the first 160 participants of the ongoing ImmuneRACE study and from 1,254 subjects provided by 6 global collaborators. The sample metadata nearly always contained a de-identified subject ID, COVID-19 status, age in years and sex.

TCRbeta CDR3 regions were amplified from genomic DNA using the immunoSEQ Assay, a bias-controlled multiplex PCR. In the paper's pipeline: The number of nucleated cells in each sample was estimated from the amplification of reference gene primers within the assay. To quantify the absolute abundance of each unique TCRbeta CDR3 rearrangement, sequence reads were collapsed and filtered. Productive Simpson clonality was computed per sample as the square root of Simpson's diversity index over productive rearrangements. The clones in this table, taken by TCRdb from immuneACCESS, are in-frame only. Not every clone is retained; where verified, under half of the shortfall comes from an unresolved V gene, and the cause of the rest is unknown. The D gene and trimming were derived from the DNA, and the V and J assignments and clone size from that table. This sample gives hundreds of thousands of clones in total; around 90% of them show up just once. Jointly, the top ten make up 0.65% to 1% of the sample.

CDR1 is given as KGHSH and CDR2 as LQKENI, both from the germline V gene. The junction shows trimming of 6 bases on V and 0 bases on J, plus 18 bases between the germline ends. The CDR3 runs 17 amino acids, cysteine and phenylalanine included. The entry retains the CDR3 DNA only, 51 bases that are in frame from base 1. Summary of the overall study and its limitations: The quantity of clinical and demographic metadata differed by source and by participant and was supplied without curation.

What was sequenced was peripheral blood. The TCR comes from a man between 18 and 35 years old with COVID-19, enrolled during active disease. The chain is assembled from TRBV18 and TRBJ1-3; TRBD1 could be the D gene, as 6 bases match. This receptor has the CDR3 CASSPPRGGDSGNTIYF. The sequenced DNA: TGTGCCAGCTCTCCCCCCCGAGGGGGAGACTCTGGAAACACCATATATTTT.